The clone carrying this TCR beta chain was recorded a few times. Between the trimmed V and J ends, which lost 8 bases and 2 bases, there was a span of 12 bases. Germline V lookup: CDR1 SNHLY, CDR2 FYNNEI. This CDR3 has 13 amino acids. The repertoire was sequenced with immunoSEQ multiplex PCR; TCRdb's copy has only in-frame clones and lacks some. The data hold tens of thousands of clones, with roughly two fifths observed a single time. This entry belongs to a study of neoadjuvant anti-PD-1 for oral cavity cancer. The time point: after neoadjuvant nivolumab, at surgical resection. The source material was tumor tissue, sampled after nivolumab (anti-PD-1) treatment. This receptor was identified in a person aged 35 to 85 with oral cavity squamous cell carcinoma. The gene calls are TRBV2 and TRBJ2-5, with D perhaps TRBD1 (6 bases). CDR3 bases: TGTGCCAGCTCATACAGGGAACAAGAGACCCAGTACTTC. This codes for CASSYREQETQYF.